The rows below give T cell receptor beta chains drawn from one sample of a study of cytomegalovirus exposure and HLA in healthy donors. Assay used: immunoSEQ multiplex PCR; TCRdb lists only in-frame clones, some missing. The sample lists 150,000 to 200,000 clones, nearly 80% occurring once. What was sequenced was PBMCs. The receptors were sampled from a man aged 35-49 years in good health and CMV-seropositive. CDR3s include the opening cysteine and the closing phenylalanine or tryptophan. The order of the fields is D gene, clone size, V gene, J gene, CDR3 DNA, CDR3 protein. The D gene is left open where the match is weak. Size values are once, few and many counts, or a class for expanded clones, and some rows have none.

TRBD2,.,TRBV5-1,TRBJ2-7,TGCGCCAGCAGAGCCGCTAGCGGGACCTACGAGCAGTACTTC,CASRAASGTYEQYF
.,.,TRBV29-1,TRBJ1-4,TGCAGCGTCGCCAGGTCGGGGGGACCTAATGAAAAACTGTTTTTT,CSVARSGGPNEKLFF
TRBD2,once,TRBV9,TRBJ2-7,TGTGCCAGCAGCCCTAATAGCGGGACAAATACCTACGAGCAGTACTTC,CASSPNSGTNTYEQYF
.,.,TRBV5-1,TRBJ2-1,TGCGCCAGCAGCTTGGATGGTAGCGGAGTTGTATCCTACAATGAGCAGTTCTTC,CASSLDGSGVVSYNEQFF
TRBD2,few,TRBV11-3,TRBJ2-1,TGTGCCAGCAGCTTAGAAGACAATGTAGCGGGAATCTGGCAGTTCTTC,CASSLEDNVAGIWQFF
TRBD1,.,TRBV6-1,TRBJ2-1,TGTGCCAGCACCCAAGGGGGACAGGGGGGAGATGAGCAGTTCTTC,CASTQGGQGGDEQFF
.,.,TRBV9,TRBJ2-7,TGTGCCAGCAGCGTAGGAGGGACATACTACGAGCAGTACTTC,CASSVGGTYYEQYF
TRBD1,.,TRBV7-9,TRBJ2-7,TGTGCCAGCAGCTTGGCGGGACAGGGACTCGGCGAGCAGTACTTC,CASSLAGQGLGEQYF
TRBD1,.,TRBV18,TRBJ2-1,TGTGCCAGCTCACTCCTCGGACAGGGCTACAATGAGCAGTTCTTC,CASSLLGQGYNEQFF
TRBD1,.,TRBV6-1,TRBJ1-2,TGTGCCAGCAGTCCTACAGGGGTCGTCTATGGCTACACCTTC,CASSPTGVVYGYTF